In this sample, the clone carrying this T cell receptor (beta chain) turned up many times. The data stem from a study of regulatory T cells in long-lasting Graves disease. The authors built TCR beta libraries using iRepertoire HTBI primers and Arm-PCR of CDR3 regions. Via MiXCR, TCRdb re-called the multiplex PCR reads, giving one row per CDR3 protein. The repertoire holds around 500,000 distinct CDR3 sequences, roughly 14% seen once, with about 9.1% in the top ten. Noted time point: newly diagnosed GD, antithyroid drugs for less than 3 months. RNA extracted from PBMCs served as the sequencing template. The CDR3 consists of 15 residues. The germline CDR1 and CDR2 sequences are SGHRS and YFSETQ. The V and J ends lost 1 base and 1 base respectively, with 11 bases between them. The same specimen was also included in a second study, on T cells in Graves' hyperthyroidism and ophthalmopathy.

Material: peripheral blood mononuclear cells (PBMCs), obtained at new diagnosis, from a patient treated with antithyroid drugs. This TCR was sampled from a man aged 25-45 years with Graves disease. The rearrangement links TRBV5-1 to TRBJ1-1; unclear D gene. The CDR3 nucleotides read TGCGCCAGCAGCTTGCCCCAAACAGCGAACACTGAAGCTTTCTTT. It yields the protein CASSLPQTANTEAFF. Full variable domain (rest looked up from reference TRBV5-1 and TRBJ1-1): KAGVTQTPRYLIKTRGQQVTLSCSPISGHRSVSWYQQTPGQGLQFLFEYFSETQRNKGNFPGRFSGRQFSNSRSEMNVSTLELGDSALYLCASSLPQTANTEAFFGQGTRLTVV.